This T cell receptor beta chain appears in the sequencing data of a study of control samples from healthy donors and cancer patients. This CDR3 has 15 residues. The germline V gene encodes CDR1 MNHEY and CDR2 SVGAGI. Trimming took 5 bases from V and 0 from J, leaving 11 bases between them. The data were produced by immunoSEQ multiplex PCR, yet TCRdb's version contains in-frame clones alone and is incomplete. The sample lists about 71,000 clones; around nine tenths were seen once. The chain combines TRBV6-5 with TRBJ2-1; D gene uncertain. What was sequenced was PBMCs. The clonotype was recovered from a man in his sixties with lung cancer. Here the CDR3 DNA reads TGTGCCAGCAGTCCCGGGCTAACCTCCTACAATGAGCAGTTCTTC. This codes for CASSPGLTSYNEQFF.